This T cell receptor (beta chain) was recovered during a study of a mutant IDH1 vaccine in newly diagnosed glioma. Study information: All eight of the vaccinations patients received fell in weeks 1, 3, 5, 7, 11, 15, 19 and 23. Study conclusions and caveats: Whatever changes occurred in top peripheral T cell clonotypes seemed unrelated to pseudoprogression.

Unmatched junction bases numbered 15, after V lost 5 bases and J lost 5 bases. Germline CDR1 is SGHDN and CDR2 is FVKESK. The CDR3 extends over 17 amino acids. Sequencing was performed with immunoSEQ multiplex PCR; in TCRdb, only in-frame clones are kept and a portion is missing. The table records roughly 76,000 clones, 85% of them present only once. Notes on this clone: The antigen is unknown.

Time point described: week 23, last vaccination. Each dose of the vaccine consisted of 300 ug of mutant IDH1 20-mer peptide, with topical imiquimod. The starting material was PBMCs, obtained from a glioma patient whose treatment included an IDH1 peptide vaccine. The chain recombines TRBV14 with TRBJ2-5; 9 bases align to TRBD2. The sequence was collected from a man in his thirties or forties with glioma. Some clones in this sample may be carry-over from other donors' samples. Written as DNA, the CDR3 is TGTGCCAGCAGCAAGGCCCTAGCGGGGACCCTCAGGGAGACCCAGTACTTC. Its translation: CASSKALAGTLRETQYF.